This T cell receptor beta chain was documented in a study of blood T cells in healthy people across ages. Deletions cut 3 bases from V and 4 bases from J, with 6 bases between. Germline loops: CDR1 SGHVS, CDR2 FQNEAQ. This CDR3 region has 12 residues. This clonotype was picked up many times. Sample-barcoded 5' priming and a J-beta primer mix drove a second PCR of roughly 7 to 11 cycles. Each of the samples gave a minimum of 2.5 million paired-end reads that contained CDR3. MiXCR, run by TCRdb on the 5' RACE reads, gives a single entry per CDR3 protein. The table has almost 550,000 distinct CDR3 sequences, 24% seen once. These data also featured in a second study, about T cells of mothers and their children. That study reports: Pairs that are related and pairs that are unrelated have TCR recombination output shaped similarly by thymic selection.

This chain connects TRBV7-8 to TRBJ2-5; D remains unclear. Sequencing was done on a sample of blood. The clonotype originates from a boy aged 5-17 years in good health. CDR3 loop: CASSFNRETQYF. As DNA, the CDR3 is TGTGCCAGCAGCTTTAATCGAGAGACCCAGTACTTC.